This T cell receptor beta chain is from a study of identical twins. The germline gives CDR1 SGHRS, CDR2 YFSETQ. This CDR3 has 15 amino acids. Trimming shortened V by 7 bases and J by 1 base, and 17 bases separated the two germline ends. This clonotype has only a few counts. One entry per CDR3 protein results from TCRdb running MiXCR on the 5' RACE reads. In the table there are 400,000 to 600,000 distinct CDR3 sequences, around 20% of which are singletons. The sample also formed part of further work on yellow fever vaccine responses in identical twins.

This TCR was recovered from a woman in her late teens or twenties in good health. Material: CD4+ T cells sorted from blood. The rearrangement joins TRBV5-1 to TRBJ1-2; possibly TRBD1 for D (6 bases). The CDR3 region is CASGPGGGDNYGYTF. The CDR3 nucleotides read TGCGCCAGCGGACCCGGAGGGGGTGATAACTATGGCTACACCTTC.